The subject of this entry is one T cell receptor (beta chain). This record belongs to a study of blood T cell repertoires in COVID-19. Study in general: The United States, Italy and Spain supplied acute and convalescent COVID-19 samples.

The method was immunoSEQ multiplex PCR; TCRdb's version includes in-frame clones alone and lacks a portion of them. The repertoire holds 110,000 to 150,000 clones, approximately 86% seen once, with 6.2% in the top ten. Germline-derived CDR1 and CDR2 are MNHEY and SVGAGI. This CDR3 is 14 amino acids long. The ends were cut back, 7 bases at V and 1 base at J, with 13 bases in the middle. The chain carries TRBV6-5 and TRBJ1-1; D not resolved. Sequencing input: PBMCs or T cells enriched from blood (not recorded which). This clonotype was obtained from a woman in her thirties or forties who had recovered from COVID-19. The CDR3 DNA sequence: TGTGCCAGCACTTCCCCTCAGTCGAACACTGAAGCTTTCTTT. Translation gives CASTSPQSNTEAFF.